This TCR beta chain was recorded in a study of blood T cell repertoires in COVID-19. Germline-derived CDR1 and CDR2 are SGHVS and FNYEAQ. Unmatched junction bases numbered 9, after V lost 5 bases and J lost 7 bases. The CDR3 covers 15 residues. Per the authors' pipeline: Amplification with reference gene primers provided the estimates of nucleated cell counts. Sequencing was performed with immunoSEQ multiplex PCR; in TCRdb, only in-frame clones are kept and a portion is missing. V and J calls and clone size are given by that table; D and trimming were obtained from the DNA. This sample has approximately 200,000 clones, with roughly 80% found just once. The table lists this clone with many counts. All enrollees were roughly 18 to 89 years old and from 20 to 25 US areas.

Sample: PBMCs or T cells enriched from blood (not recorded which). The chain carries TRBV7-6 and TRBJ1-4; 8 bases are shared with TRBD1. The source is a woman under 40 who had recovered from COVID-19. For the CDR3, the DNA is TGTGCCAGCAGCGTACGACAGGGGAGCGGTGAAAAACTGTTTTTT. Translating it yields CASSVRQGSGEKLFF.